This T cell receptor beta chain was sequenced during a study of shared clonotypes between healthy human individuals. Study-level points and caveats: Sharing across four donors was highest in naive CD4 (around 5%) and lowest in memory CD8 (approximately 0.4%). Estimated richness was generally greater in naive than memory subsets.

The assay was immunoSEQ multiplex PCR, and TCRdb's table has in-frame clones only and misses some. Here the sample spans about 110,000 clones, about 66% being singletons. With respect to this clone: Its target is unknown.

Source material: memory CD8+ T cells sorted from blood. Subset indicated: CD45RO+ cells pooled with CCR7-negative TemRA cells. This TCR derives from a woman under 40 in good health.

CDR3: CASSSRTDYGYTF. In DNA, the CDR3 is TGTGCCAGCAGCTCCAGGACAGACTATGGCTACACCTTC. V usage is TRBV7-6 and J usage is TRBJ1-2, with D perhaps TRBD1 (6 bases). Germline assignment: CDR1 SGHVS and CDR2 FNYEAQ. Trimming left V 4 bases short and J 3 bases short, with 9 bases between. The CDR3 has 13 residues.